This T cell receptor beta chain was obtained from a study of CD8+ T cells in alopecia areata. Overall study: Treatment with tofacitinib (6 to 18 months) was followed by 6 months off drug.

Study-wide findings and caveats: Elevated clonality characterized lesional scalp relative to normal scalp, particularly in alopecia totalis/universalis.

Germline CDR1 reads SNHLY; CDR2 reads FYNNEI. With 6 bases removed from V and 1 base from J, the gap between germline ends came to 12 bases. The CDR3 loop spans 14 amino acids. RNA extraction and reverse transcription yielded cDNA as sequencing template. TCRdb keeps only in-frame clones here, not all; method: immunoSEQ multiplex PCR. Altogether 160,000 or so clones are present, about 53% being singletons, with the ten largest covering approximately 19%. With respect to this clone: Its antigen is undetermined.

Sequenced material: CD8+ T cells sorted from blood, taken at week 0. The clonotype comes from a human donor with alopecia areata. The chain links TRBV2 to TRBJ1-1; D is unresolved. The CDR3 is CASRPAEGNTEAFF. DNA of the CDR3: TGTGCCAGCAGACCAGCGGAGGGGAACACTGAAGCTTTCTTT. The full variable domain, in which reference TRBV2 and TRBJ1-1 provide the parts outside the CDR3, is EPEVTQTPSHQVTQMGQEVILRCVPISNHLYFYWYRQILGQKVEFLVSFYNNEISEKSEIFDDQFSVERPDGSNFTLKIRSTKLEDSAMYFCASRPAEGNTEAFFGQGTRLTVV.